This passage covers 12 T cell receptor beta chains from one sample sequenced in a study of T-cell reconstitution after alpha-beta-depleted transplantation in children. The TCRbeta library incorporated unique molecular identifiers. Each CDR3 protein is one row after TCRdb ran MiXCR on the PCR reads. This table holds about 250,000 distinct CDR3 sequences, approximately 24% found once. The sample was PBMCs, mostly from graft donor cells, taken 360 days after TCRalphabeta/CD19-depleted stem cell transplant. The receptors shown here come from a female patient aged 2-15 years who had a stem cell transplant for congenital amegakaryocytic thrombocytopenia, so the T cells may come from the graft donor.

The V and J genes are TRBV7-9 and TRBJ2-2; a weak D match, TRBD1 (6 bases). The CDR3 runs to 15 residues. Germline CDR1 SEHNR, CDR2 FQNEAQ (reference sequence). Trimming pared 2 bases from V and 0 bases from J, leaving 7 bases between. Here the CDR3 DNA reads TGTGCCAGCAGCTTACCAGGGGCGAACACCGGGGAGCTGTTTTTT. This sequence encodes CASSLPGANTGELFF.

This clonotype was observed a handful of times. This chain links TRBV20-1 with TRBJ1-5, with TRBD1 identical over 10 bases. Germline values: CDR1 DFQATT, CDR2 SNEGSKA (reference sequence). The CDR3 totals 16 residues. Trimming at V came to 3 bases and at J to 6 bases, leaving 11 bases not matched to a gene. CDR3 loop: CSASIPRQGAFQPQHF. As DNA, the CDR3 is TGCAGTGCTAGTATACCCCGACAGGGGGCTTTTCAGCCCCAGCATTTT.

This clonotype was seen more than once but under ten times. This chain links TRBV20-1 with TRBJ2-7; 10 bases line up with TRBD2. Germline V lookup: CDR1 DFQATT, CDR2 SNEGSKA (reference sequence). The CDR3 covers 16 residues. The V gene end was trimmed by 6 bases and the J gene end by 4 bases; junction bases not matched to a gene: 15. The CDR3 loop is CSATAAVAGGGYEQYF. The CDR3 coding sequence is TGCAGTGCCACTGCGGCGGTAGCGGGAGGAGGTTACGAGCAGTACTTC.

The chain has TRBV12-3 or TRBV12-4 and TRBJ2-1, with TRBD2 matching over 7 bases. With 0 bases clipped from V and 9 bases from J, the junction kept 8 bases outside the gene matches. There are 15 residues in the CDR3. The CDR3 is CASSLAHGRRIEQFF. The CDR3 bases are TGTGCCAGCAGTTTAGCGCACGGGAGGCGCATTGAGCAGTTCTTC.

This clonotype was seen a handful of times. The chain combines TRBV20-1 with TRBJ1-2; D is perhaps TRBD1 (5 bases). CDR1 and CDR2 (germline): DFQATT, SNEGSKA (reference sequence). The CDR3 runs to 13 residues. V was cut by 1 base and J by 3 bases, with 9 bases left in between. The CDR3 reads CSARVRDYYGYTF. CDR3 DNA: TGCAGTGCTAGAGTACGGGACTACTATGGCTACACCTTC.

This clonotype was seen a handful of times. This chain joins TRBV3-1 and TRBJ2-7; D is uncertain. The length of the CDR3 is 16 residues. V lost 0 bases, J lost 1 base, and 13 bases lay in between. The germline CDR1 and CDR2 sequences are LGHDT and YNNKEL (reference sequence). The CDR3 region has the DNA TGTGCCAGCAGCCAAGAGTTATCTAGTAAGTCCTACGAGCAGTACTTC. Its translation: CASSQELSSKSYEQYF.

The CDR3, as DNA: TGTGCCAGTAGTCCCCCTACGGGATTTTATTCTCCGTACAATGAGCAGTTCTTC. Encoded protein: CASSPPTGFYSPYNEQFF. The rearrangement uses TRBV9 and TRBJ2-1; perhaps TRBD2 as D (5 bases). Deletions cut 8 bases from V and 4 bases from J, with 28 bases between. The CDR3 is 18 amino acids. Germline CDR1 SGDLS, CDR2 YYNGEE.

This clonotype was picked up a small number of times. This sequence joins TRBV5-1 and TRBJ2-3; D possibly corresponds to TRBD2 (6 bases). The V gene's germline CDR1 is SGHRS and CDR2 YFSETQ. Trimming cost V 2 bases and J 0 bases, with 16 bases left between them. The length of the CDR3 is 17 residues. In nucleotides, the CDR3 is TGCGCCAGCAGCTTTGGTAGCGGAACCTATAGCACAGATACGCAGTATTTT. Protein: CASSFGSGTYSTDTQYF.

The V call is TRBV6-1, the J call TRBJ2-7; 7 positions match TRBD2. V shed 7 bases, J shed 4 bases, and the junction held 13 bases outside the gene matches. The CDR3 covers 15 residues. CDR1 MNHNS and CDR2 SASEGT come from the germline V gene. Written as DNA, the CDR3 is TGTGCCAGCAAGTCCCCCCGGGGGGAGGTTTACGAGCAGTACTTC. It codes for CASKSPRGEVYEQYF.

In its sample, this clonotype was seen a few times. V and J are TRBV4-2 and TRBJ2-7; D may be TRBD2 (7 bases). The CDR3 covers 15 residues. Trimming removed 0 bases at V and 2 bases at J, with 11 bases between. Germline-derived CDR1 and CDR2 are LGHNA and YNFKEQ. CDR3 DNA sequence: TGTGCCAGCAGCCAAGACGAGGGGGGGGCCTACGAGCAGTACTTC. Translation: CASSQDEGGAYEQYF.

The chain combines TRBV15 with TRBJ1-1; a weak D match, TRBD1 (6 bases). V lost 1 base and J 0 bases, leaving 27 bases between the germline ends. The CDR3 is 21 residues long. Germline loops: CDR1 LNHNV, CDR2 YYDKDF (reference sequence). The CDR3 spells CATSRALFGGRLGKMNTEAFF. The DNA of the CDR3 is TGTGCCACCAGCAGAGCCCTCTTCGGGGGGCGACTGGGAAAAATGAACACTGAAGCTTTCTTT.

This clonotype was picked up a small number of times. This chain joins TRBV20-1 and TRBJ2-6; D is undetermined. Trimming took off 0 bases at V and 0 bases at J, with 3 bases between the two ends. The germline V gene has CDR1 DFQATT and CDR2 SNEGSKA (reference sequence). The CDR3 extends over 14 amino acids. The CDR3 protein is CSARDNSGANVLTF. CDR3 coding DNA: TGCAGTGCTAGAGACAACTCTGGGGCCAACGTCCTGACTTTC.